This T cell receptor beta chain was obtained from a study of blood T cell repertoires in COVID-19. Study-level background: Acute-phase and convalescent COVID-19 samples originated in the United States, Italy and Spain. T cells, B-cell-depleted T cells, or PBMCs supplied cDNA or gDNA.

The CDR3 runs 12 residues. Trimming took 4 bases from V and 5 from J, leaving 9 bases between them. Clones were read by immunoSEQ multiplex PCR, and TCRdb kept only the in-frame ones, dropping some. The repertoire consists of a few hundred thousand clones, with around four fifths occurring once and the leading ten covering just under 20%. The sequencing sample was made of peripheral blood. The genes are TRBV12-3 or TRBV12-4 and TRBJ2-7; TRBD2 is a possible D gene (5 bases). The TCR originated in a man younger than 45 with active or convalescent COVID-19. The CDR3 sequence is CASSSGIHEQYF. CDR3 coding DNA: TGTGCCAGCAGTTCCGGGATCCACGAGCAGTACTTC.